This T cell receptor (beta chain) was sequenced during a study of shared clonotypes between healthy human individuals. Study-wide context: For every donor, three CD4 naive, three CD4 memory, two CD8 naive and one CD8 memory plates were used.

Memory CD4+ cells were the fraction left after CD45RA+ naive selection. Method: immunoSEQ multiplex PCR; TCRdb's copy keeps in-frame clones and lacks some. The sample includes 2 million or so clones, roughly 96% of them seen just once. Material for sequencing was naive CD4+ T cells sorted from blood. As to subset: CD45RA+ positively selected. This receptor was obtained from a young man in good health.

CDR3 protein: CASRLGRGLTRETQYF. DNA of the CDR3: TGCGCCAGCCGTCTCGGGCGGGGGTTAACGCGGGAGACCCAGTACTTC. The V gene is TRBV10-2, the J gene TRBJ2-5; TRBD2 agrees at 7 bases. With V trimmed by 8 bases and J by 5 bases, 17 bases remained unmatched. CDR1 is WSHSY, CDR2 SAAADI, per germline. This CDR3 spans 16 amino acids.